This T cell receptor beta chain was sequenced during a study of CD8 T cells in ankylosing spondylitis. Researchers built TCR beta libraries using quantitative 5'-RACE with molecular barcodes. TCRdb analysed the 5' RACE reads with MiXCR anew, one entry per CDR3 protein. The data show over 600,000 distinct CDR3 sequences, with around 20% seen just once and under 20% held by the top ten. About this clonotype: Its antigen is still unknown.

There are 13 residues in the CDR3. The V and J ends lost 6 bases and 2 bases, in that order; junction bases with no gene match: 2. Germline values: CDR1 SGHAT, CDR2 FQNNGV. Overall study results and limits: Within matched ankylosing spondylitis synovial fluid, disease-linked clones were reportedly significantly enriched. Roughly eight highly homologous variants formed a TCR beta motif that appeared characteristic of ankylosing spondylitis blood.

The sequenced sample was blood, either unsorted or a sorted T cell fraction (not recorded which). This sequence originates from a male donor with ankylosing spondylitis. The V gene is TRBV11-2, the J gene TRBJ2-5, with 8 bases fitting TRBD1. Written as DNA, the CDR3 is TGTGCCAGCAGTCGACAGGGGCAAGAGACCCAGTACTTC. Its translation is CASSRQGQETQYF. Drawing the rest from reference TRBV11-2 and TRBJ2-5, the complete variable domain is EAGVAQSPRYKIIEKRQSVAFWCNPISGHATLYWYQQILGQGPKLLIQFQNNGVVDDSQLPKDRFSAERLKGVDSTLKIQPAKLEDSAVYLCASSRQGQETQYFGPGTRLLVL.